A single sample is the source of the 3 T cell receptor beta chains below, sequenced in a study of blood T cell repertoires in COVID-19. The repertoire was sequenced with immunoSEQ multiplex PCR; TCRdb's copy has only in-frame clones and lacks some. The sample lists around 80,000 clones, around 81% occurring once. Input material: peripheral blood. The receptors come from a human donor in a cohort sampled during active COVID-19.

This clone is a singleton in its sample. The CDR3 is CASTGRRGKGYEQYF. The DNA for the CDR3 is TGTGCCAGCACCGGAAGGAGGGGCAAGGGCTACGAGCAGTACTTC. This sequence joins TRBV6-5 and TRBJ2-7, with TRBD2 as a possible D gene (6 bases). Germline V gives CDR1 MNHEY, CDR2 SVGAGI. V was cut by 7 bases and J by 3 bases, with 19 bases left in between. This CDR3 is 15 amino acids long.

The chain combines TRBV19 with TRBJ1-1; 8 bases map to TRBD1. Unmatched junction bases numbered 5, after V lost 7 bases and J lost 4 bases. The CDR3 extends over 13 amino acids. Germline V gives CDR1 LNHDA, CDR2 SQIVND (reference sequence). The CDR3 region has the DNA TGTGCCAGTAACCCGGACAGGGCCACTGAAGCTTTCTTT. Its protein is CASNPDRATEAFF.

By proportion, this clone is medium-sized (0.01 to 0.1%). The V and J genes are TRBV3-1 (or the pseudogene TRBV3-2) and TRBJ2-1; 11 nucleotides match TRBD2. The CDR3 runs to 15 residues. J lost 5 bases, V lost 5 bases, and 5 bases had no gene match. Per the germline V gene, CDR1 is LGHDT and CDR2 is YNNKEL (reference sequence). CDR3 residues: CASSYSGGAHNEQFF. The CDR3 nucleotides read TGTGCCAGCAGCTATAGCGGGGGGGCCCACAATGAGCAGTTCTTC.